This record looks at one T cell receptor (beta chain) sequence and its context. The antigen is undetermined. These data come from a study of cytomegalovirus exposure and HLA in healthy donors. The study, taken as a whole, reports: Among donors in an Asian-associated ancestry cluster, a later analysis reportedly found fewer N-insertions than the roughly 700-donor mean.

The CDR3 runs 14 residues. The germline V and J ends were trimmed by 6 bases and 6 bases, with 12 bases remaining between them. The V gene's germline CDR1 is SGHTA and CDR2 FQGNSA. Researchers ran the PCR with 60 Vbeta and 13 Jbeta primers. Here immunoSEQ multiplex PCR was the method, and the copy in TCRdb shows in-frame clones only, minus some. This sample has some 130,000 clones; approximately 85% occur once, and the top ten carry about 7.4%. This clonotype was sampled from a woman aged 45 to 65 in good health and CMV-seropositive. Sequenced sample: PBMCs. The chain recombines TRBV7-2 with TRBJ1-6; no clear D gene. This chain's CDR3 is CASREGSSNSPLHF. CDR3 in DNA: TGTGCCAGCAGGGAGGGATCTTCTAATTCACCCCTCCACTTT.